These T cell receptor beta chains were read from a single sample in a study of blood T cell repertoires in COVID-19. Only in-frame clones appear in the TCRdb table, and some are missing; sequencing was by immunoSEQ multiplex PCR. Counted here are around 230,000 clones, about 79% occurring once; the ten biggest clones make up 2% to 2.5%. Material for sequencing was peripheral blood. These TCRs come from a man aged 40-55 years who had recovered from COVID-19. Each CDR3 is given with its conserved first and last residue. A D gene is named only where the DNA matches it firmly. A row's size may be missing; if present it is once, few, many or a size class.

clone_size j_call d_call v_call cdr3_aa cdr3_nt
. TRBJ1-1 . TRBV19 CASRFAGGDTEAFF TGTGCCAGTAGGTTCGCAGGAGGGGACACTGAAGCTTTCTTT
. TRBJ1-4 TRBD1 TRBV30 CAWVGQGNEKLFF TGTGCCTGGGTTGGACAGGGGAATGAAAAACTGTTTTTT
. TRBJ2-7 TRBD2 TRBV6-2/TRBV6-3 CASSYSRTSGRAEALYEQYF TGTGCCAGCAGTTACTCGAGAACTAGCGGGAGGGCCGAGGCCCTCTACGAGCAGTACTTC
. TRBJ1-1 . TRBV4-3 CASSQDIGTFVAEAFF TGCGCCAGCAGCCAAGATATTGGCACCTTCGTGGCTGAAGCTTTCTTT
. TRBJ2-5 TRBD2 TRBV19 CASSIGGGGQETQYF TGTGCCAGTAGTATAGGCGGCGGGGGGCAAGAGACCCAGTACTTC
. TRBJ1-1 TRBD1 TRBV11-2 CASSPRTGANTEAFF TGTGCCAGCAGCCCCCGGACAGGGGCGAACACTGAAGCTTTCTTT
. TRBJ1-5 . TRBV19 CASSEAAYSNQPQHF TGTGCCAGTAGTGAGGCAGCTTATAGCAATCAGCCCCAGCATTTT
. TRBJ2-4 TRBD2 TRBV5-1 CASSLASGSYIQYF TGCGCCAGCAGCTTGGCTAGCGGGAGTTACATTCAGTACTTC
few TRBJ1-5 . TRBV19 CASSWGGLNQPQHF TGTGCCAGTAGTTGGGGAGGTCTCAATCAGCCCCAGCATTTT
. TRBJ2-1 . TRBV7-2 CASSLRYRQALSYNEQFF TGTGCCAGCAGCTTACGCTACAGACAGGCGCTCTCCTACAATGAGCAGTTCTTC
. TRBJ2-1 TRBD1 TRBV30 CAWNDRGSTGFF TGTGCCTGGAATGACAGGGGGTCCACAGGGTTCTTC
. TRBJ2-4 TRBD2 TRBV28 CASSLTSGGALGKNIQYF TGTGCCAGCAGTCTGACTAGCGGGGGGGCCCTTGGCAAAAACATTCAGTACTTC
. TRBJ1-2 . TRBV19 CASSILEGYTF TGTGCCAGTAGTATTTTGGAGGGCTACACCTTC
. TRBJ1-5 . TRBV19 CASSTRTTYQPQHF TGTGCCAGTAGTACCCGGACTACGTATCAGCCCCAGCATTTT
. TRBJ2-1 TRBD1 TRBV6-5 CASRRDRSYNEQFF TGTGCCAGCAGAAGGGACAGGTCCTACAATGAGCAGTTCTTC
. TRBJ2-5 . TRBV6-2/TRBV6-3 CASSYGLPQETQYF TGTGCCAGCAGTTACGGACTTCCACAAGAGACCCAGTACTTC
once TRBJ1-1 . TRBV5-1 CASSLGPEAFF TGCGCCAGCAGCCTCGGTCCTGAAGCTTTCTTT
few TRBJ2-3 TRBD2 TRBV27 CASSSPGASGYTDTQYF TGTGCCAGCAGTTCACCCGGGGCTAGCGGATACACAGATACGCAGTATTTT
once TRBJ2-5 TRBD1 TRBV5-4 CASSPGQGAQETQYF TGTGCCAGCAGCCCTGGACAGGGGGCACAAGAGACCCAGTACTTC
. TRBJ2-2 . TRBV3-1/TRBV3-2 CASSLMNTGELFF TGTGCCAGCAGCCTTATGAACACCGGGGAGCTGTTTTTT
. TRBJ1-5 . TRBV9 CASSVGWGDQPQHF TGTGCCAGCAGCGTAGGTTGGGGGGATCAGCCCCAGCATTTT
few TRBJ2-3 TRBD2 TRBV4-3 CASSQDQDRTSGISDTQYF TGCGCCAGCAGCCAAGATCAAGATCGGACTAGCGGGATATCGGATACGCAGTATTTT
. TRBJ1-4 . TRBV6-2/TRBV6-3 CASSPPPGGGGEKLFF TGTGCCAGCAGTCCCCCCCCGGGAGGAGGAGGTGAAAAACTGTTTTTT
. TRBJ1-1 TRBD1 TRBV19 CASSKFDRGRGNTEAFF TGTGCCAGTAGTAAATTTGACAGGGGGCGTGGGAACACTGAAGCTTTCTTT
. TRBJ2-7 TRBD1 TRBV25-1 CASTPEGTGGSYEQYF TGTGCCAGCACCCCGGAAGGAACAGGGGGCTCCTACGAGCAGTACTTC
. TRBJ2-7 . TRBV15 CATSREVRVPEQYF TGTGCCACCAGCAGAGAAGTTCGGGTTCCCGAGCAGTACTTC
. TRBJ1-1 TRBD1 TRBV19 CASRIGTGGFTEAFF TGTGCCAGTAGGATCGGGACAGGGGGGTTCACTGAAGCTTTCTTT
. TRBJ2-2 . TRBV19 CASRLGLNTGELFF TGTGCCAGTAGATTGGGACTGAACACCGGGGAGCTGTTTTTT
. TRBJ2-2 TRBD1 TRBV3-1/TRBV3-2 CASSHDRGGTGELFF TGTGCCAGCAGCCACGACAGGGGTGGCACCGGGGAGCTGTTTTTT
. TRBJ1-2 . TRBV9 CASSVAEDPRDYTF TGTGCCAGCAGCGTAGCTGAGGACCCCCGGGACTACACCTTC
. TRBJ1-3 TRBD1 TRBV10-3 CAISRDRDGNTIYF TGTGCCATCAGTAGGGACAGGGACGGAAACACCATATATTTT
. TRBJ2-5 . TRBV3-1/TRBV3-2 CASPGKETQYF TGTGCCAGCCCCGGGAAAGAGACCCAGTACTTC
. TRBJ2-3 . TRBV9 CASSATLGYRYDTQYF TGTGCCAGCAGCGCAACTCTAGGATATAGGTATGATACGCAGTATTTT
. TRBJ1-4 . TRBV6-6 CASSAEQGPNEKLFF TGTGCCAGCAGTGCCGAACAGGGCCCTAATGAAAAACTGTTTTTT
. TRBJ1-5 . TRBV7-8 CASSLEAPSYSNQPQHF TGTGCCAGCAGCTTAGAGGCCCCTAGTTATAGCAATCAGCCCCAGCATTTT
once TRBJ1-1 . TRBV19 CASSFPTGVEAFF TGTGCCAGTAGTTTTCCTACGGGGGTCGAAGCTTTCTTT
. TRBJ1-5 . TRBV19 CASSTSGTIIPSNQPQHF TGTGCCAGTAGTACATCCGGGACTATTATACCCAGCAATCAGCCCCAGCATTTT
. TRBJ1-1 TRBD1 TRBV9 CASSAHRGFTEAFF TGTGCCAGCAGCGCACACAGGGGGTTCACTGAAGCTTTCTTT
. TRBJ1-4 TRBD1 TRBV20-1 CSASRDRGYEKLFF TGCAGTGCTAGTCGGGACAGGGGTTATGAAAAACTGTTTTTT
. TRBJ1-5 . TRBV6-2/TRBV6-3 CASSYASGGNQPQHF TGTGCCAGCAGTTACGCCAGCGGTGGGAATCAGCCCCAGCATTTT
. TRBJ1-2 TRBD1 TRBV5-1 CASSDPGQGAGGYTF TGCGCCAGCAGCGATCCGGGACAGGGGGCTGGTGGCTACACCTTC